The clone carrying this TCR beta chain has more than one count but fewer than ten. The antigen is not known. V lost 8 bases, J lost 5 bases, and 24 bases lay in between. The CDR3 length is 16 residues. Together with a sample-barcoded 5' primer, a J-beta primer mix was included in a second PCR lasting roughly 6 to 12 cycles. With 12 random nucleotides, a template-switch adaptor tagged each individual cDNA molecule. TCRdb re-analysed the 5' RACE reads in MiXCR, keeping a single row per CDR3 protein. The profile covers over a million distinct CDR3 sequences, with 20% to 25% appearing a single time and around 0.75% taken by the ten largest. The record originates from a study of blood T cells in healthy people across ages. Study results and limitations: Both higher diversity and more naive CD4+ cells marked long-lived donors when set against aged donors.

This sample also belongs to another study, concerning T cells of mothers and their children. That paper notes: In this cohort, donors were a few healthy Caucasian mothers plus their six children. The overlap seen between related mothers and children slightly exceeded that of unrelated pairs, though not significantly.

V is TRBV12-3 or TRBV12-4 and J is TRBJ2-5; weak D call: TRBD1 (6 bases). Sequencing used blood. This TCR derives from a girl aged 2 to 10 in good health. The CDR3 DNA reads as TGTGCCAGCCGCTGGCGTCCGGGGACACCAACCGAGACCCAGTACTTC. Protein: CASRWRPGTPTETQYF.